One TCR beta chain is described in this entry. A much more abundant neighbour one base away suggests this may be a read error. This entry belongs to a study of T cells in Graves' hyperthyroidism and ophthalmopathy. The V gene's germline CDR1 is SEHNR and CDR2 FQNEAQ (reference sequence). V lost 2 bases, J lost 4 bases, and 9 bases lay in between. The CDR3 contains 13 residues. Using RNA transcripts as the source, TCR beta CDR3 regions were amplified. When the TCR CDR3 underwent first-round RT-PCR, the HTBI primer set was used. TCRdb reprocessed the multiplex PCR reads via MiXCR and lists one record per CDR3 protein. This table has some 700,000 distinct CDR3 sequences, 15% to 20% appearing once.

The sequencing input was blood. This receptor was identified in a middle-aged man with Graves' hyperthyroidism. The chain employs TRBV7-9 and TRBJ2-7; possibly TRBD1 for D (6 bases). The CDR3 region has the DNA TGTGCCAGCAGCTTAAACAGGGAGTACGAGCAGTACTTC. Protein: CASSLNREYEQYF.